The clone carrying this T cell receptor (beta chain) occurred many times. What it binds is unknown. This entry belongs to a study of T cells in Graves' hyperthyroidism and ophthalmopathy. Study-level points and caveats: Most thyroid clonotypes that were expanded above 0.001 also turned up in blood.

In germline, CDR1 is SEHNR, CDR2 FQNEAQ (reference sequence). CDR3 length: 13 residues. Trimming removed 5 bases from V and 4 bases from J, with 11 bases in between. The investigators amplified TCR beta CDR3 regions from RNA transcripts. TCR CDR3 regions were first amplified by RT-PCR with HTBI primers. TCRdb independently ran MiXCR on the multiplex PCR reads; one entry per CDR3 protein. The sample lists hundreds of thousands of distinct CDR3 sequences, roughly 15% occurring once. This chain connects TRBV7-9 to TRBJ1-1; maybe TRBD1 (5 bases). This TCR was recovered from a woman between 50 and 59 years old with Graves' ophthalmopathy. Sequencing used blood. The CDR3 is CASSPRTSTEAFF. CDR3 coding DNA: TGTGCCAGCAGCCCCCGGACAAGCACTGAAGCTTTCTTT.